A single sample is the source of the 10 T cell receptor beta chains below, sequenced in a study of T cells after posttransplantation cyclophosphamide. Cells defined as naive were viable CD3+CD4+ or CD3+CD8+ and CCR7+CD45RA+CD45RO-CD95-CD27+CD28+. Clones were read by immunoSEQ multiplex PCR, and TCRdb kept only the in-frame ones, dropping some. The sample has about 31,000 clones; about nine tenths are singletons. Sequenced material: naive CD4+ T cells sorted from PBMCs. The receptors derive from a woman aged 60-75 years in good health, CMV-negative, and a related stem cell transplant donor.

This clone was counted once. The CDR3 nucleotides read TGTGCCAGCAGCCCCCTTGATGGAGGAGACTATCAGCCCCAGCATTTT. Translating gives CASSPLDGGDYQPQHF. J is TRBJ1-5 and V is TRBV9; D remains unclear. This CDR3 comprises 16 residues. The V end lost 4 bases, the J end lost 5 bases, and 19 bases lay between the germline ends. The germline CDR1 and CDR2 sequences are SGDLS and YYNGEE.

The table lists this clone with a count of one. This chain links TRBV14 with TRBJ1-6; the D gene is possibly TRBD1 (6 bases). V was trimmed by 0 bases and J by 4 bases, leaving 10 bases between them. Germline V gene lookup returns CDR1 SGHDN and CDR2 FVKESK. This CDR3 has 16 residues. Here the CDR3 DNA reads TGTGCCAGCAGCCAAGACAGGGGTATTTATAATTCACCCCTCCACTTT. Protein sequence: CASSQDRGIYNSPLHF.

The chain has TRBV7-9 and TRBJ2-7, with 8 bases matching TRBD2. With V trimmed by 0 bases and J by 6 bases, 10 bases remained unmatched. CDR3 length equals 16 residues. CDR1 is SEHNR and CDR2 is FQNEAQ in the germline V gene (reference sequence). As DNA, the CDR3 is TGTGCCAGCAGCTTAGCCGGGGCGGGGGGAGTCTCCGAGCAGTACTTC. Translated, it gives CASSLAGAGGVSEQYF.

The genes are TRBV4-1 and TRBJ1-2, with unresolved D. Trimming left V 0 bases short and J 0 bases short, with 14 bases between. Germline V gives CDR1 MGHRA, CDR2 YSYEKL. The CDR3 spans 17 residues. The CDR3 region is CASSQDPGARSNYGYTF. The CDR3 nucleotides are TGCGCCAGCAGCCAAGATCCGGGTGCCCGATCTAACTATGGCTACACCTTC.

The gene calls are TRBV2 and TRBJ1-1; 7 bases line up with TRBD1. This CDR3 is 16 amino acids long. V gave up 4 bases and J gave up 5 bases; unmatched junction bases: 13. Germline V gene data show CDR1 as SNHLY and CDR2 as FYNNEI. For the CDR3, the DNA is TGTGCCAGCAGTGCCATGACAGGGCACGGGAGAACTGAAGCTTTCTTT. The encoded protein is CASSAMTGHGRTEAFF.

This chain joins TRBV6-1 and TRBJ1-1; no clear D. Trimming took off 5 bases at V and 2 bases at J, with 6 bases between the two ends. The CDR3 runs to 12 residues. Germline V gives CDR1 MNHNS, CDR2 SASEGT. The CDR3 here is CASSRGNTEAFF. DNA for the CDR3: TGTGCCAGCAGTCGAGGTAACACTGAAGCTTTCTTT.

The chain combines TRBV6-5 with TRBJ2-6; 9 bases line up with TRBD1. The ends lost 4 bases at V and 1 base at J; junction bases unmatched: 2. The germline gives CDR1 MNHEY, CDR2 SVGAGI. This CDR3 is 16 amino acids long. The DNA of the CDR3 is TGTGCCAGCAGTTTAGGGACAGGGTCTGGGGCCAACGTCCTGACTTTC. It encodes CASSLGTGSGANVLTF.

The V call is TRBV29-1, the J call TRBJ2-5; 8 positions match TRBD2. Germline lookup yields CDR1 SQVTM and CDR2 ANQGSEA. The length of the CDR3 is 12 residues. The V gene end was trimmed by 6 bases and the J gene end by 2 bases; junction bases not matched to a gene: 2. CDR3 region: CSVGLAQETQYF. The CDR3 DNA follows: TGCAGCGTCGGACTAGCACAAGAGACCCAGTACTTC.

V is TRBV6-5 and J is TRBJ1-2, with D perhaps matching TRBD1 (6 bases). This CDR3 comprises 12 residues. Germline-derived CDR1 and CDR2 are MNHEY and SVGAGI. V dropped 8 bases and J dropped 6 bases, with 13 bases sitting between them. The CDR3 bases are TGTGCCAGCCGTACAGGGATTCATGGCTACACCTTC. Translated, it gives CASRTGIHGYTF.

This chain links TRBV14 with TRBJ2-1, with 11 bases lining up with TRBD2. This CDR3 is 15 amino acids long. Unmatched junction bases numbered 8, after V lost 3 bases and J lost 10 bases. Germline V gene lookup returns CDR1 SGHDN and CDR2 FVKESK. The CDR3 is CASSQALAGVGEQFF. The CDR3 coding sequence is TGTGCCAGCAGCCAGGCACTAGCGGGGGTAGGGGAGCAGTTCTTC. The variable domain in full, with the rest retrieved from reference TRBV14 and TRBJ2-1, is EAGVTQFPSHSVIEKGQTVTLRCDPISGHDNLYWYRRVMGKEIKFLLHFVKESKQDESGMPNNRFLAERTGGTYSTLKVQPAELEDSGVYFCASSQALAGVGEQFFGPGTRLTVL.